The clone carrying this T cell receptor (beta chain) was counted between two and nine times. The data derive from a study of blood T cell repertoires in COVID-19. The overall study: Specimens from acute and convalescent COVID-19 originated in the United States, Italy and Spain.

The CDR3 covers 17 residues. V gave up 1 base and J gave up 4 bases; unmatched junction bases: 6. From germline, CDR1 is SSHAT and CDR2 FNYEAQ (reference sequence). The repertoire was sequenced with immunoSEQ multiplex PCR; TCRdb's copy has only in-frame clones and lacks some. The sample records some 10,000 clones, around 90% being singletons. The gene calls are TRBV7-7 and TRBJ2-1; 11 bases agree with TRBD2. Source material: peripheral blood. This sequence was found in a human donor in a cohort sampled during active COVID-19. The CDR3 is CASSLDSSGGRYNEQFF. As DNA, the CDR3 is TGTGCCAGCAGCTTAGACTCTAGCGGGGGGCGATACAATGAGCAGTTCTTC.